The clone carrying this T cell receptor (beta chain) has more than one count but fewer than ten. The antigen remains unidentified. One end of the junction varies from germline; a read error may be responsible. Splitting the CD4+ cells yielded a CD45RA+ naive subset and a CD45RA-negative memory subset. This record belongs to a study of shared clonotypes between healthy human individuals. The deep-level immunoSEQ assay was used. Here immunoSEQ multiplex PCR was the method, and the copy in TCRdb shows in-frame clones only, minus some. The sample consists of about 1 million clones, about three quarters of them appearing once. Whole-study findings and limits: Generally, estimated richness proved larger in naive subsets than it did in memory subsets. Only a few donors were included, so the genetic and exposure-history diversity represented was limited.

This CDR3 spans 16 amino acids. From germline, CDR1 is SGHDT and CDR2 YYEEEE. Sample: memory CD4+ T cells sorted from blood. The subset was: CD45RA-negative fraction. The TCR originated in a young man in good health. The rearrangement links TRBV5-6 to TRBJ2-5; TRBD2 agrees at 8 bases. CDR3 nucleotide sequence: TGTGCCAGCAGCTTGGCCGGGACTAGTCGCCTAGAGTCCCAGTACTTC. Its translation is CASSLAGTSRLESQYF.